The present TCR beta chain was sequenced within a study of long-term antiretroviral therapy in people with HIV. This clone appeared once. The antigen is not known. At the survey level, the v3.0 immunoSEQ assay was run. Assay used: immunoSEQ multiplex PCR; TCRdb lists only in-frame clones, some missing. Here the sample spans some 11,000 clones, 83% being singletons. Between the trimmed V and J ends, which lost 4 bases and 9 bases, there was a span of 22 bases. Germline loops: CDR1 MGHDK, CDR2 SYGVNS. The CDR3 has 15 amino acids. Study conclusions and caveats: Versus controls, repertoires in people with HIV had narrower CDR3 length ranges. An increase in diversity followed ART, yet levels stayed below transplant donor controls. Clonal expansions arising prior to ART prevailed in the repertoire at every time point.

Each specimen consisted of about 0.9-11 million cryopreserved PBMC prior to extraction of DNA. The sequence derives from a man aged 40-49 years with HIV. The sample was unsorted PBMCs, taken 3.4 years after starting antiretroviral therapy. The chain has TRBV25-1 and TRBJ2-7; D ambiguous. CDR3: CASSARQTIGPGQYF. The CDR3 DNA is TGTGCCAGCAGTGCCCGACAAACTATCGGGCCAGGGCAGTACTTC.